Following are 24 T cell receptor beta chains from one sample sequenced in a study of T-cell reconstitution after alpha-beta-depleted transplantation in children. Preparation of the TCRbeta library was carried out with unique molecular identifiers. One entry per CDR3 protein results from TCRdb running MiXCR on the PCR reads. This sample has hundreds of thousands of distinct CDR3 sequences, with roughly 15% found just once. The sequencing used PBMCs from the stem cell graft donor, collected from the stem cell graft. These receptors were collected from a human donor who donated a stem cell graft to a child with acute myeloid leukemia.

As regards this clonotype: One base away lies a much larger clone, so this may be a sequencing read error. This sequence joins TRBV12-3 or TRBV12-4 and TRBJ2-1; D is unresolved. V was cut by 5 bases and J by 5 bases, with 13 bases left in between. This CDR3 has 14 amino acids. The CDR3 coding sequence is TGTGCCAGCAGTGAGTTGGCGCTAGACAATGAGCAGTTCTTC. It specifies CASSELALDNEQFF.

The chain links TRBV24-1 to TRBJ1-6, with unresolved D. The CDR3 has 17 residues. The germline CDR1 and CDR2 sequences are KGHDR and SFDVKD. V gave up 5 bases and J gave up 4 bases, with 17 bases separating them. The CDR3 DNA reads TGTGCCACCAGTGGTACCCAACGGGCCGCTTATAATTCACCCCTCCACTTT. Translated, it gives CATSGTQRAAYNSPLHF.

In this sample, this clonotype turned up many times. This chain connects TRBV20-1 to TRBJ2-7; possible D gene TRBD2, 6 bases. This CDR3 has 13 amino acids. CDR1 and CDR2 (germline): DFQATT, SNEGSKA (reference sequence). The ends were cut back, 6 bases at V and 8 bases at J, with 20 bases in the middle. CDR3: CSAQQRGLRQQYF. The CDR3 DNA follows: TGCAGTGCCCAGCAAAGGGGACTCCGGCAGCAGTACTTC.

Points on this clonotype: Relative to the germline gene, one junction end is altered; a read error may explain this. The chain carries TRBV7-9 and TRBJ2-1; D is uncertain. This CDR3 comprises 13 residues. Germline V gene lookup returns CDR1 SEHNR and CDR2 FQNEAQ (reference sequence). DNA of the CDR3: TGTGCCAGCAGCTTAGTTGAAGGTACCGAGCAGCTCTTC. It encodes CASSLVEGTEQLF.

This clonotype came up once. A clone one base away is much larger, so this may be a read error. Here the CDR3 DNA reads TGTGCCAGCAGTGACTCGGATAGCGGGGCAATAGATACGCAGTATTTT. It is translated as CASSDSDSGAIDTQYF. This chain connects TRBV6-4 to TRBJ2-3; 8 bases fit TRBD2. This CDR3 region has 16 residues. J lost 5 bases, V lost 0 bases, and 7 bases had no gene match. In germline, CDR1 is MRHNA, CDR2 SNTAGT.

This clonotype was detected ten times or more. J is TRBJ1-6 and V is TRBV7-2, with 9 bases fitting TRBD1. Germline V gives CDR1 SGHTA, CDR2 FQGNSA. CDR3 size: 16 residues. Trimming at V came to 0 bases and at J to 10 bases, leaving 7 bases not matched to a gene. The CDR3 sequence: CASSLAGQGMGSPLHF. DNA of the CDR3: TGTGCCAGCAGCTTAGCTGGACAGGGGATGGGATCACCCCTCCACTTT.

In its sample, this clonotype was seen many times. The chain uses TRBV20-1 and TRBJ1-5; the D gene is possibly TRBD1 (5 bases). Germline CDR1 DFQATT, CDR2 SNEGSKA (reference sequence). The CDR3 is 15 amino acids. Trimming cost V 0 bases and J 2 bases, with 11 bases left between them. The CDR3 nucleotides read TGCAGTGCTAGAGATGAAGGGGTGGGCAATCAGCCCCAGCATTTT. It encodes CSARDEGVGNQPQHF.

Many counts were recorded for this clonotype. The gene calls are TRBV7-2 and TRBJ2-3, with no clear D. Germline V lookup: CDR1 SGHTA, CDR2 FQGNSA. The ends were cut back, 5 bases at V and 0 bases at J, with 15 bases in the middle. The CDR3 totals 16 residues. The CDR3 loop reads CASSPRRGSSTDTQYF. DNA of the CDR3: TGTGCCAGCAGCCCACGCCGCGGATCTAGCACAGATACGCAGTATTTT.

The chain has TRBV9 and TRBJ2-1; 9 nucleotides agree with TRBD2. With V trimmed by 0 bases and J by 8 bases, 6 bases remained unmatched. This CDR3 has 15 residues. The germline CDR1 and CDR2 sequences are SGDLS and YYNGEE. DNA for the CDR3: TGTGCCAGCAGCGTAGGGATTAGCGGGGGCCATGAGCAGTTCTTC. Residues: CASSVGISGGHEQFF.

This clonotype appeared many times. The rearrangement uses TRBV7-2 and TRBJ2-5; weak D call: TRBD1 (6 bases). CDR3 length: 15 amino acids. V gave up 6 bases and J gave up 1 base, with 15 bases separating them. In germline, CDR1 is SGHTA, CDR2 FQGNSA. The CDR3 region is CASSVPSRGQETQYF. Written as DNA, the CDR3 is TGTGCCAGCAGTGTTCCTAGCAGGGGCCAAGAGACCCAGTACTTC.

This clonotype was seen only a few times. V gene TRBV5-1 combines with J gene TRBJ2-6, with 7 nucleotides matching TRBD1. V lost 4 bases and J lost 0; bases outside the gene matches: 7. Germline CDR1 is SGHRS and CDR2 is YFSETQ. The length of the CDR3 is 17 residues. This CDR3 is CASSPTGPFSGANVLTF. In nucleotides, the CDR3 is TGCGCCAGCAGCCCGACAGGGCCCTTCTCTGGGGCCAACGTCCTGACTTTC.

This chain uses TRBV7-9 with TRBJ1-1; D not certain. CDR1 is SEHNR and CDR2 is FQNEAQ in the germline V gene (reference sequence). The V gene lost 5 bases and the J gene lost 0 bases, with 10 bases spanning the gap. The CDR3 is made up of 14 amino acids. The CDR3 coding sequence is TGTGCCAGCAGCCCCGCCCCGGTGAACACTGAAGCTTTCTTT. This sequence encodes CASSPAPVNTEAFF.

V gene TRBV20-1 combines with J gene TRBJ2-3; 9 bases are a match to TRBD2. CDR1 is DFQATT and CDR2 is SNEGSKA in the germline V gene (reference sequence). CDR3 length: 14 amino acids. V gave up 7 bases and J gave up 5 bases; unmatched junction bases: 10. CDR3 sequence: CSEMKRGERDTQYF. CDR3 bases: TGCAGTGAGATGAAGCGGGGGGAAAGAGATACGCAGTATTTT.

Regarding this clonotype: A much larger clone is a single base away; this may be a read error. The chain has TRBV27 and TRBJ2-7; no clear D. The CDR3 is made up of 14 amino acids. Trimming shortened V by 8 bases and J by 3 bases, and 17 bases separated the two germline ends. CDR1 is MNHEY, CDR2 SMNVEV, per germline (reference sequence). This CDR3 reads CASGSGRLGYEQYF. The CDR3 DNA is TGTGCCAGCGGCTCCGGGCGGCTGGGCTACGAGCAGTACTTC.

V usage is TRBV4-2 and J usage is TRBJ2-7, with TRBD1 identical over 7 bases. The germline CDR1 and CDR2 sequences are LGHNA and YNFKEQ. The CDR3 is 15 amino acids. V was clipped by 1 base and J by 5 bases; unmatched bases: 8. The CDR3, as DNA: TGTGCCAGCAGCCAAGGTGGGAAGGGGGCGGACGAGCAGTACGTC. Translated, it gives CASSQGGKGADEQYV.

CDR3 DNA sequence: TGTGCCAGCAGCTATCAGAGGACAGGGAGAGGCTACGAGCAGTACTTC. This sequence encodes CASSYQRTGRGYEQYF. The rearrangement uses TRBV7-9 and TRBJ2-7, with TRBD1 matching 8 bases. Germline assignment: CDR1 SEHNR and CDR2 FQNEAQ (reference sequence). Trimming removed 4 bases from V and 3 bases from J; junction bases left unmatched: 11. This CDR3 region has 16 residues.

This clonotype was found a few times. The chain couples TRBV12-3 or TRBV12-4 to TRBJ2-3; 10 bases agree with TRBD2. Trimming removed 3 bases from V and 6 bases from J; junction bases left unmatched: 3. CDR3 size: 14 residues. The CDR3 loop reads CASSFGLAADTQYF. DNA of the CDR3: TGTGCCAGCAGTTTTGGACTAGCGGCTGATACGCAGTATTTT.

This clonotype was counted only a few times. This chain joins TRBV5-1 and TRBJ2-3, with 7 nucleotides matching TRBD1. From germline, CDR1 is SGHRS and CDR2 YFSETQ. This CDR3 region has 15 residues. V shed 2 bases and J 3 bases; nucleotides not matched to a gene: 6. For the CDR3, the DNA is TGCGCCAGCAGCTTTTCCCCGGGACAGACAGATACGCAGTATTTT. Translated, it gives CASSFSPGQTDTQYF.

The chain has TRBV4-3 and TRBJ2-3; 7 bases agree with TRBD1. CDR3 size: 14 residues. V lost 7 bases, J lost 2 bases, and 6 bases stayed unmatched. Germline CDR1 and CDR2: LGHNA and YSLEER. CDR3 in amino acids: CASKEGTATDTQYF. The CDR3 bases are TGCGCCAGCAAAGAGGGGACAGCCACAGATACGCAGTATTTT.

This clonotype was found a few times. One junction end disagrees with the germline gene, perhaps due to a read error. CDR3 in DNA: TGCTGTGCTAGAGCGGGACTAGCGGGGGGCGGCGGGGAGCTGTTTTTT. Translating gives CCARAGLAGGGGELFF. This rearrangement joins TRBV20-1 to TRBJ2-2; TRBD2 matches at 15 bases. This CDR3 contains 16 residues. Germline values: CDR1 DFQATT, CDR2 SNEGSKA (reference sequence).

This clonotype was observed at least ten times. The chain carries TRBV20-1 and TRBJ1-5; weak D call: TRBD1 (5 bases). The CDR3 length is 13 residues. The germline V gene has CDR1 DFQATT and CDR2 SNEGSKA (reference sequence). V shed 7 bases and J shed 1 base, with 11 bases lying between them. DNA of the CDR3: TGCAGTGTTTTGGACAACAGCAATCAGCCCCAGCATTTT. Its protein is CSVLDNSNQPQHF.

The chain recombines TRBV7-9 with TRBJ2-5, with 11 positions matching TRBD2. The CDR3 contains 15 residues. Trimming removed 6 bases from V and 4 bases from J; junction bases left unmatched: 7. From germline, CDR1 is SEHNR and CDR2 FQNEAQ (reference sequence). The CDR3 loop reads CASRPTSGAVETQYF. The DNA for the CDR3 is TGTGCCAGCAGGCCGACTAGCGGGGCTGTAGAGACCCAGTACTTC.

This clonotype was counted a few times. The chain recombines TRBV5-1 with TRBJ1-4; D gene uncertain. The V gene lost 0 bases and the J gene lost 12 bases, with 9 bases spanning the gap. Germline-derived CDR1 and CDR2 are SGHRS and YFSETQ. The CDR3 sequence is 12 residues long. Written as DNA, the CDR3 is TGCGCCAGCAGCTTGGACTACACCGAACTGTTTTTT. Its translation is CASSLDYTELFF. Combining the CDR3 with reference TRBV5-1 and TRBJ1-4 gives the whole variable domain KAGVTQTPRYLIKTRGQQVTLSCSPISGHRSVSWYQQTPGQGLQFLFEYFSETQRNKGNFPGRFSGRQFSNSRSEMNVSTLELGDSALYLCASSLDYTELFFGSGTQLSVL.

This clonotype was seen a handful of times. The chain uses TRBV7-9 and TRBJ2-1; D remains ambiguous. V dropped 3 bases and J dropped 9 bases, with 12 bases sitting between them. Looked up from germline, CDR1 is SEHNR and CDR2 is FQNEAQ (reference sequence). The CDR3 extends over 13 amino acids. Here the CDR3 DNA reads TGTGCCAGCAGCTTCGTTTTGGAAGGTGAGCAGTTCTTC. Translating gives CASSFVLEGEQFF. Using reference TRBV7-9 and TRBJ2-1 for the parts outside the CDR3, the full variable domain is DTGVSQNPRHKITKRGQNVTFRCDPISEHNRLYWYRQTLGQGPEFLTYFQNEAQLEKSRLLSDRFSAERPKGSFSTLEIQRTEQGDSAMYLCASSFVLEGEQFFGPGTRLTVL.